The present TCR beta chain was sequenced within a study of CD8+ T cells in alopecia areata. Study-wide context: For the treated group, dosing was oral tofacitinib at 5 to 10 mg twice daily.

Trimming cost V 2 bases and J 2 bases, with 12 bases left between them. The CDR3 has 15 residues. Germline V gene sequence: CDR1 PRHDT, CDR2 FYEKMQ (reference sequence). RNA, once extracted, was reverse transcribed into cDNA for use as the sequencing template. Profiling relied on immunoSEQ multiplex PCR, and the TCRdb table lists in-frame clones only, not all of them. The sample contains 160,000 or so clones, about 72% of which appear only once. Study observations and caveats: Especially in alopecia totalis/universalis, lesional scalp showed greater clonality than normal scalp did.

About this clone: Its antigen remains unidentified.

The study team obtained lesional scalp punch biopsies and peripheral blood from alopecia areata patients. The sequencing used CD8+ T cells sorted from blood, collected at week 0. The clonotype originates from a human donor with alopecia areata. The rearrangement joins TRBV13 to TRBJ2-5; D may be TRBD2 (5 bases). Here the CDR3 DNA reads TGTGCCAGCAGCTTAAACCAGGACTGGCAAGAGACCCAGTACTTC. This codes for CASSLNQDWQETQYF. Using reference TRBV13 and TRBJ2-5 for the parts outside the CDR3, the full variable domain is AAGVIQSPRHLIKEKRETATLKCYPIPRHDTVYWYQQGPGQDPQFLISFYEKMQSDKGSIPDRFSAQQFSDYHSELNMSSLELGDSALYFCASSLNQDWQETQYFGPGTRLLVL.